This T cell receptor beta chain was documented in a study of blood T cells in healthy people across ages. PCR was performed a second time for roughly 7 to 11 cycles using a sample-barcoded 5' primer and a J-beta primer mix. TCRdb re-called the 5' RACE reads with MiXCR, one entry per CDR3 protein. The table records over 600,000 distinct CDR3 sequences, 46% of them present only once. The CDR3 contains 13 residues. V shed 6 bases, J shed 8 bases, and the junction held 5 bases outside the gene matches. Germline CDR1 is DFQATT and CDR2 is SNEGSKA (reference sequence). This clonotype has more than one count but fewer than ten.

The sequenced sample consisted of blood. The TCR comes from an older man in good health. J is TRBJ1-4 and V is TRBV20-1, with 11 nucleotides matching TRBD1. CDR3 in amino acids: CSAVDRGREKLFF. As DNA, the CDR3 is TGCAGTGCCGTGGACAGGGGGCGAGAAAAACTGTTTTTT.